Reported below is one T cell receptor (beta chain). The antigen remains unidentified. The data originate from a study of T cell repertoires in cytomegalovirus infection. The V gene end was trimmed by 2 bases and the J gene end by 5 bases; junction bases not matched to a gene: 6. CDR3 length equals 16 residues. Germline V gene sequence: CDR1 MDHEN, CDR2 SYDVKM. TCRdb re-called the reads through MiXCR, storing one row per CDR3 protein. The sample carries about 900,000 distinct CDR3 sequences, approximately 32% recorded once. This specimen consisted of cultured CD8+ T cells from PBMCs, obtained from culture after CMV antigen stimulation. The chain recombines TRBV28 with TRBJ1-5; 10 nucleotides line up with TRBD1. The sequence came from a human donor in good health (CMV status not recorded). Some clones in this sample may be carry-over from other donors' samples. The CDR3 loop is CASSLPGTGDYQPQHF. Here the CDR3 DNA reads TGTGCCAGCAGTTTACCCGGGACAGGGGACTATCAGCCCCAGCATTTT.